Presented here are 20 T cell receptor beta chains from one specimen sequenced in a study of T cell responses to AZD1222 COVID-19 vaccine. Libraries were prepared by immunoSEQ multiplex PCR; TCRdb keeps only in-frame clonotypes and omits some of them. The top ten hold about 5.5% of the sample, which has about 140,000 clones, approximately 92% seen once. Sample: peripheral blood, taken on day 0 of AZD1222 vaccination. The source is an adult in good health.

The chain couples TRBV5-1 to TRBJ2-2, with 13 bases identical to TRBD2. CDR1 and CDR2 (germline): SGHRS, YFSETQ. The V segment lost 0 bases and the J segment 4 bases; nucleotides outside the gene matches: 9. CDR3 length: 19 residues. CDR3 sequence: CASSLVGLAGELITGELFF. The CDR3 DNA follows: TGCGCCAGCAGCTTGGTAGGACTAGCGGGGGAGCTCATCACCGGGGAGCTGTTTTTT.

This clone was seen more than once but under ten times. The CDR3 spells CASSGSGIGHEQFF. The CDR3, as DNA: TGCGCCAGCAGCGGGTCAGGGATAGGCCATGAGCAGTTCTTC. The rearrangement joins TRBV5-1 to TRBJ2-1, with D perhaps matching TRBD1 (5 bases). Germline V gene data show CDR1 as SGHRS and CDR2 as YFSETQ. Deletions cut 4 bases from V and 8 bases from J, with 16 bases between. The CDR3 runs 14 residues.

CDR3 amino acids: CASREAPGTHYGYTF. CDR3 DNA sequence: TGTGCCAGCAGGGAGGCCCCAGGGACGCACTATGGCTACACCTTC. This chain joins TRBV6-5 and TRBJ1-2; TRBD1 might be the D (5 bases). Germline loops: CDR1 MNHEY, CDR2 SVGAGI. V lost 6 bases and J 3 bases, leaving 17 bases between the germline ends. This CDR3 contains 15 residues.

The V and J genes are TRBV5-5 and TRBJ2-7; 7 bases are shared with TRBD1. CDR1 and CDR2 from the germline V gene are SGHKS and YYEKEE (reference sequence). CDR3 length: 18 amino acids. With 0 bases clipped from V and 3 bases from J, the junction kept 15 bases outside the gene matches. CDR3 sequence: CASSLVGLTGTDFYEQYF. DNA for the CDR3: TGTGCCAGCAGCTTGGTGGGCCTGACCGGGACAGACTTCTACGAGCAGTACTTC.

The CDR3 DNA is TGCGCCAGCAAAATATCCGGGACCCCTGGAAACACCATATATTTT. Encoded protein: CASKISGTPGNTIYF. J is TRBJ1-3 and V is TRBV5-1; D possibly corresponds to TRBD1 (5 bases). The germline V gene has CDR1 SGHRS and CDR2 YFSETQ. The CDR3 covers 15 residues. Trimming shortened V by 6 bases and J by 2 bases, and 15 bases separated the two germline ends.

This chain connects TRBV15 to TRBJ2-1; D might be TRBD2 (6 bases). The CDR3 sequence is 15 residues long. The germline gives CDR1 LNHNV, CDR2 YYDKDF (reference sequence). Deletions cut 1 base from V and 4 bases from J, with 11 bases between. The CDR3 DNA reads TGTGCCACCAGCAGAGGAGGCGGGGCTTACAATGAGCAGTTCTTC. This encodes CATSRGGGAYNEQFF. Variable domain in full (rest from reference TRBV15 and TRBJ2-1): DAMVIQNPRYQVTQFGKPVTLSCSQTLNHNVMYWYQQKSSQAPKLLFHYYDKDFNNEADTPDNFQSRRPNTSFCFLDIRSPGLGDTAMYLCATSRGGGAYNEQFFGPGTRLTVL.

This chain uses TRBV2 with TRBJ2-7, with 7 positions matching TRBD1. J gave up 3 bases and V 6 bases, and 20 bases lay outside the gene matches. This CDR3 is built from 18 residues. Germline values: CDR1 SNHLY, CDR2 FYNNEI. CDR3 bases: TGTGCCAGCAGCGGGACGTACAATAACGGGACAGATTTCTACGAGCAGTACTTC. Translated, it gives CASSGTYNNGTDFYEQYF.

V usage is TRBV9 and J usage is TRBJ1-1; D unresolved. CDR1 is SGDLS and CDR2 is YYNGEE in the germline V gene. CDR3 length: 14 residues. Trimming removed 5 bases from V and 3 bases from J, with 14 bases in between. CDR3: CASRGSDRDTEAFF. In DNA form, the CDR3 reads TGTGCCAGCAGGGGCTCCGATCGGGACACTGAAGCTTTCTTT.

In DNA, the CDR3 is TGCGCCAGCAGCCCCGGGACAGGGGCCTACGAGCAGTACTTC. Translation: CASSPGTGAYEQYF. The chain combines TRBV5-1 with TRBJ2-7, with TRBD1 matching over 10 bases. This CDR3 region has 14 residues. Germline loops: CDR1 SGHRS, CDR2 YFSETQ. After removal of 4 bases from V and 2 bases from J, the junction contained 3 bases not matched to a gene.

This chain links TRBV28 with TRBJ2-3; the D is unclear. Germline CDR1 MDHEN, CDR2 SYDVKM. The CDR3 consists of 13 residues. V gave up 8 bases and J gave up 5 bases, with 14 bases separating them. In DNA form, the CDR3 reads TGTGCCAGCTCTATAATAACCGGAGATACGCAGTATTTT. Protein product: CASSIITGDTQYF.

This chain uses TRBV6-5 with TRBJ1-1; weak D call: TRBD1 (6 bases). V dropped 11 bases and J dropped 0 bases, with 19 bases sitting between them. This CDR3 spans 15 amino acids. Germline lookup yields CDR1 MNHEY and CDR2 SVGAGI. DNA of the CDR3: TGTGCCTCCTCCCCAACCGGGACACTGAACACTGAAGCTTTCTTT. Its translation: CASSPTGTLNTEAFF.

This chain uses TRBV10-3 with TRBJ2-2; tentatively, D is TRBD1 or TRBD2 (5 bases each). In germline, CDR1 is ENHRY, CDR2 SYGVKD. Trimming stripped 5 bases from V and 1 base from J, with 20 bases between. The CDR3 runs to 18 residues. DNA of the CDR3: TGTGCCATCAGTTCACCGAACGGGGCGCCTGTGAACACCGGGGAGCTGTTTTTT. This gives the protein CAISSPNGAPVNTGELFF.

The chain carries TRBV6-5 and TRBJ1-5, with 7 bases that match TRBD1. CDR3 size: 14 residues. Unmatched junction bases numbered 4, after V lost 6 bases and J lost 2 bases. Per germline, CDR1 MNHEY and CDR2 SVGAGI. The CDR3 spells CASRGGAGNQPQHF. CDR3 in DNA: TGTGCCAGCAGAGGGGGCGCGGGCAATCAGCCCCAGCATTTT.

The chain couples TRBV4-2 to TRBJ1-6, with D unclear. CDR1 is LGHNA, CDR2 YNFKEQ, per germline. The CDR3 has 16 amino acids. Trimming took 0 bases from V and 3 from J, leaving 9 bases between them. This CDR3 is CASSQDPGLYNSPLHF. DNA for the CDR3: TGTGCCAGCAGCCAAGACCCAGGCCTCTATAATTCACCCCTCCACTTT.

CDR3 amino acids: CASSYSSGDHEQYF. CDR3 bases: TGTGCCAGCAGTTACTCTAGTGGAGACCACGAGCAGTACTTC. The chain has TRBV6-6 and TRBJ2-7; D remains unclear. The CDR3 runs to 14 residues. Between the trimmed V and J ends, which lost 0 bases and 5 bases, there was a span of 11 bases. Germline V gives CDR1 MNHNY, CDR2 SVGAGI (reference sequence).

V and J are TRBV7-9 and TRBJ2-7, with D perhaps matching TRBD2 (6 bases). V was pared by 4 bases and J by 3 bases, with 22 bases between. The CDR3 is 17 amino acids. Germline-derived CDR1 and CDR2 are SEHNR and FQNEAQ (reference sequence). CDR3 in DNA: TGTGCCAGCAGCTCCGGGCCAGGAGGGCGGGAATACTACGAGCAGTACTTC. Translating gives CASSSGPGGREYYEQYF.

The rearrangement joins TRBV5-5 to TRBJ1-4, with a tentative D call TRBD1 (6 bases). Per germline, CDR1 SGHKS and CDR2 YYEKEE (reference sequence). Trimming cost V 2 bases and J 5 bases, with 13 bases left between them. This CDR3 has 15 residues. The DNA of the CDR3 is TGTGCCAGCAGCTTCTTGGGACATCCCAATGAAAAACTGTTTTTT. Encoded protein: CASSFLGHPNEKLFF.

The J gene is TRBJ1-4, the V gene TRBV27; the D gene is possibly TRBD1 (6 bases). The CDR3 has 16 residues. With 6 bases removed from V and 0 bases from J, the gap between germline ends came to 14 bases. CDR1 is MNHEY and CDR2 is SMNVEV in the germline V gene (reference sequence). CDR3 sequence: CASSPHRVPTNEKLFF. The CDR3 coding sequence is TGTGCCAGCAGCCCGCACAGGGTCCCAACTAATGAAAAACTGTTTTTT.

The chain combines TRBV9 with TRBJ2-1; 8 nucleotides line up with TRBD2. The V gene's germline CDR1 is SGDLS and CDR2 YYNGEE. Trimming removed 5 bases from V and 4 bases from J; junction bases left unmatched: 5. The CDR3 runs to 14 residues. CDR3 region: CASSAGGRYNEQFF. The CDR3 DNA reads TGTGCCAGCAGTGCGGGAGGAAGGTACAATGAGCAGTTCTTC.

The chain uses TRBV19 and TRBJ2-1, with a tentative D call TRBD2 (6 bases). The CDR3 is 15 residues long. Looked up from germline, CDR1 is LNHDA and CDR2 is SQIVND (reference sequence). The ends were cut back, 3 bases at V and 8 bases at J, with 17 bases in the middle. CDR3 amino acids: CASSIFFGRGDEQFF. CDR3 nucleotides: TGTGCCAGTAGTATTTTCTTCGGGCGGGGTGATGAGCAGTTCTTC. Filled out from reference TRBV19 and TRBJ2-1, the complete variable domain reads DGGITQSPKYLFRKEGQNVTLSCEQNLNHDAMYWYRQDPGQGLRLIYYSQIVNDFQKGDIAEGYSVSREKKESFPLTVTSAQKNPTAFYLCASSIFFGRGDEQFFGPGTRLTVL.